This TCR beta chain was identified during a study of blood T cell repertoires in COVID-19. Germline lookup yields CDR1 SGHVS and CDR2 FQNEAQ. J was trimmed by 11 bases and V by 1 base; bases with no gene match: 6. The CDR3 runs to 14 residues. Per the original data handling: Quantification of nucleated cells was approximated via reference gene primer amplification. Assay used: immunoSEQ multiplex PCR; TCRdb lists only in-frame clones, some missing. V, J and clone size were drawn from that table, and D and trimming were deduced from the DNA. The sample lists 120,000 or so clones; 80% to 90% were seen once.

The V gene is TRBV7-8, the J gene TRBJ2-3; 10 bases line up with TRBD2. The sequencing sample was made of peripheral blood. The TCR originated in a man in his 70s with active or convalescent COVID-19. CDR3: CASSLELAGSLQYF. The CDR3, as DNA: TGTGCCAGCAGCTTAGAACTAGCGGGAAGCCTGCAGTATTTT.